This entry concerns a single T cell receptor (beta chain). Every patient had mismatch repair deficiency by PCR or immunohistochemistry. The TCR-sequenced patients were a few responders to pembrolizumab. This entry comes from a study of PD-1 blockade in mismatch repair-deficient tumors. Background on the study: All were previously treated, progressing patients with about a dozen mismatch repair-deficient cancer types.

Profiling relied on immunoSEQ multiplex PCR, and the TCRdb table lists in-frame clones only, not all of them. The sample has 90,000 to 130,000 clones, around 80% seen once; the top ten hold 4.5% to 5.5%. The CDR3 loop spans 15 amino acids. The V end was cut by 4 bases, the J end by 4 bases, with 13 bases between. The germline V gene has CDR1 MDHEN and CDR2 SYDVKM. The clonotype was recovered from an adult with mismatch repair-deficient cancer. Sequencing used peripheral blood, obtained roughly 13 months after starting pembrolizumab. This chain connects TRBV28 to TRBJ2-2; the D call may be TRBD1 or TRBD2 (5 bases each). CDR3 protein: CASSSDGAGTGELFF. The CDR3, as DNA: TGTGCCAGCAGTTCCGACGGGGCGGGCACCGGGGAGCTGTTTTTT.